Listed below are T cell receptor beta chains from one sample, sequenced in a study of blood T cell repertoires in COVID-19. Measured with immunoSEQ multiplex PCR; TCRdb has only the in-frame clones, and not every one. This table holds around 91,000 clones, 79% found once. Specimen: peripheral blood. The receptors originated from a woman at least 80 years old with active or convalescent COVID-19. Both conserved end residues are part of each CDR3. D genes are given only for firm matches. The size field is filled for only some rows; it gives once, few, many or a size class.

clone_size	d_call	v_call	j_call	cdr3_aa	cdr3_nt
-	TRBD1	TRBV6-1	TRBJ1-4	CASSERGLFNEKLFF	TGTGCCAGCAGTGAAAGGGGGCTCTTCAATGAAAAACTGTTTTTT
-	-	TRBV7-9	TRBJ1-1	CASSSGFMNTEAFF	TGTGCCAGCAGCTCGGGATTCATGAACACTGAAGCTTTCTTT
-	TRBD2	TRBV28	TRBJ2-3	CASSQREFDTDTQYF	TGTGCCAGCAGTCAGCGGGAGTTCGACACAGATACGCAGTATTTT
-	-	TRBV11-2	TRBJ2-3	CASSRSGAETQYF	TGTGCCAGCAGCCGAAGTGGGGCAGAAACGCAGTATTTT
-	TRBD1	TRBV10-3	TRBJ1-4	CAISETGQGPEKLFF	TGTGCCATCAGTGAGACAGGACAGGGGCCTGAAAAACTGTTTTTT
-	-	TRBV6-5	TRBJ2-5	CASSWTLGETQYF	TGTGCCAGCAGTTGGACTTTAGGGGAGACCCAGTACTTC
-	-	TRBV5-1	TRBJ2-7	CASSLEAAGTYEQYF	TGCGCCAGCAGCTTGGAGGCTGCCGGGACCTACGAGCAGTACTTC
many	-	TRBV4-2	TRBJ2-1	CASSQESSYNEQFF	TGTGCCAGCAGCCAAGAGAGCTCCTACAATGAGCAGTTCTTC
-	-	TRBV28	TRBJ1-5	CASSSAGGRNQPQHF	TGTGCCAGCTCTTCAGCGGGAGGGCGCAATCAGCCCCAGCATTTT
few	-	TRBV7-2	TRBJ1-5	CASSLRGGGNQPQHF	TGTGCCAGCAGCTTACGGGGGGGTGGCAATCAGCCCCAGCATTTT
-	TRBD1	TRBV28	TRBJ2-7	CASSKTTGQTLYEQYF	TGTGCCAGCAGCAAAACCACGGGACAGACCCTATACGAGCAGTACTTC
-	-	TRBV9	TRBJ2-2	CASSVAGKRVGELFF	TGTGCCAGCAGCGTAGCGGGGAAGAGGGTCGGGGAGCTGTTTTTT
-	TRBD1	TRBV7-9	TRBJ1-2	CASSLEPLGQGDYGYTF	TGTGCCAGCAGCTTAGAGCCCCTTGGACAGGGGGACTATGGCTACACCTTC
many	-	TRBV6-1	TRBJ1-2	CASSDAGEGYTF	TGTGCCAGCAGTGATGCAGGGGAAGGCTACACCTTC
-	-	TRBV7-3	TRBJ2-5	CASSLGGLETQYF	TGTGCCAGCAGCTTGGGGGGGCTGGAGACCCAGTACTTC
-	-	TRBV27	TRBJ1-1	CASSLSTGVEAFF	TGTGCCAGCAGTTTATCGACGGGAGTTGAAGCTTTCTTT
-	-	TRBV5-4	TRBJ2-3	CASSFAPGAAPDTQYF	TGTGCCAGCAGCTTCGCCCCAGGGGCGGCCCCAGATACGCAGTATTTT
-	TRBD1	TRBV7-3	TRBJ2-5	CASSRTGDETQYF	TGTGCCAGCAGCCGGACAGGGGACGAGACCCAGTACTTC
-	TRBD1	TRBV10-3	TRBJ2-4	CAISEGDRVNIQYF	TGTGCCATCAGTGAGGGGGACAGGGTAAACATTCAGTACTTC
-	-	TRBV7-9	TRBJ1-6	CASSSTGYNSPLHF	TGTGCCAGCAGCTCGACAGGATATAATTCACCCCTCCACTTT
-	TRBD2	TRBV5-8	TRBJ2-7	CASSFWGGAEQYF	TGTGCCAGCAGCTTCTGGGGAGGGGCCGAGCAGTACTTC
-	TRBD1	TRBV19	TRBJ2-5	CASSAPRTGGRETQYF	TGTGCCAGTAGTGCTCCCCGGACAGGGGGCAGGGAGACCCAGTACTTC
-	TRBD1	TRBV27	TRBJ1-1	CASRFSGQGYQAFF	TGTGCCAGCAGATTCTCCGGACAGGGATATCAGGCTTTCTTT
-	-	TRBV6-6	TRBJ2-7	CASERGYEQYF	TGTGCCAGCGAGCGAGGCTACGAGCAGTACTTC
-	-	TRBV11-3	TRBJ2-1	CASSRRTGTPYNEQFF	TGTGCCAGCAGCCGCCGGACCGGGACACCTTACAATGAGCAGTTCTTC
-	TRBD1	TRBV5-1	TRBJ2-7	CASSPRDSSYEQYF	TGTGCCAGCAGCCCACGGGACAGCTCCTACGAGCAGTACTTC
-	-	TRBV4-1	TRBJ2-2	CASGSGRRTGELFF	TGCGCCAGCGGTTCAGGGCGACGGACCGGGGAGCTGTTTTTT
-	-	TRBV6-5	TRBJ1-4	CASIGRANEKLFF	TGTGCCAGCATTGGGCGAGCTAATGAAAAACTGTTTTTT
-	TRBD2	TRBV18	TRBJ2-7	CASSPGREAGEQYF	TGTGCCAGCTCACCGGGCCGGGAGGCGGGTGAGCAGTACTTC